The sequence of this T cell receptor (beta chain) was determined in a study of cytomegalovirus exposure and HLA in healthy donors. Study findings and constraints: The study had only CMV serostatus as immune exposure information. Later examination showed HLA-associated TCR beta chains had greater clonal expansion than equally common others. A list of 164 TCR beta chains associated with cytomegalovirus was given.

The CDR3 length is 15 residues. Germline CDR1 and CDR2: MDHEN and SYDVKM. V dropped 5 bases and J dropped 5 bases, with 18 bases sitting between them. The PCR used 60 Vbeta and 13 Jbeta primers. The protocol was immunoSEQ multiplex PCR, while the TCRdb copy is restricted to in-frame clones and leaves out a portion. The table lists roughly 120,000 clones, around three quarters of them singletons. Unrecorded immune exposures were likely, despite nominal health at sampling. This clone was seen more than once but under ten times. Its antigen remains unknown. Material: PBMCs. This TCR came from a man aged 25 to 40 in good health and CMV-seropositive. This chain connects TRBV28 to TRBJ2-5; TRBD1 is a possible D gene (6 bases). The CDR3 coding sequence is TGTGCCAGCAGTAAGCCGGTGGGGGCTGCTGAGACCCAGTACTTC. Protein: CASSKPVGAAETQYF.